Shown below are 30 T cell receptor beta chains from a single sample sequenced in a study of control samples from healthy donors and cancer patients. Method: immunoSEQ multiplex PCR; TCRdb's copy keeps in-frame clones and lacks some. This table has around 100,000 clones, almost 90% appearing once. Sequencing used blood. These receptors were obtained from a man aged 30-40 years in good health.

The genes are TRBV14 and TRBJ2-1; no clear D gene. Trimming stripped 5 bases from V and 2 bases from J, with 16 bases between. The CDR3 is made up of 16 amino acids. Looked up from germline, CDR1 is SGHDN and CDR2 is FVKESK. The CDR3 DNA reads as TGTGCCAGCAGCACCCAACAGACACCAACCTACAATGAGCAGTTCTTC. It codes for CASSTQQTPTYNEQFF.

The CDR3 coding sequence is TGCGCCAGCAGCTTGGTTGGGGAGGGGTACACTGAAGCTTTCTTT. Amino acids: CASSLVGEGYTEAFF. The chain uses TRBV5-1 and TRBJ1-1; D perhaps matches TRBD1 (5 bases). This CDR3 is built from 15 residues. The V end was cut by 0 bases, the J end by 3 bases, with 12 bases between. Germline V lookup: CDR1 SGHRS, CDR2 YFSETQ.

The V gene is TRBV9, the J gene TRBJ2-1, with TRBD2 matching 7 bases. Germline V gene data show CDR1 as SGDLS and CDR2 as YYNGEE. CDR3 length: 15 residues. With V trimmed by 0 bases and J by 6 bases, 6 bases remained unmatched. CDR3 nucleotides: TGTGCCAGCAGCGTAGAAGGACTAGTTTTCAATGAGCAGTTCTTC. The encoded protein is CASSVEGLVFNEQFF. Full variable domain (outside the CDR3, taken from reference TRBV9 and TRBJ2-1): DSGVTQTPKHLITATGQRVTLRCSPRSGDLSVYWYQQSLDQGLQFLIQYYNGEERAKGNILERFSAQQFPDLHSELNLSSLELGDSALYFCASSVEGLVFNEQFFGPGTRLTVL.

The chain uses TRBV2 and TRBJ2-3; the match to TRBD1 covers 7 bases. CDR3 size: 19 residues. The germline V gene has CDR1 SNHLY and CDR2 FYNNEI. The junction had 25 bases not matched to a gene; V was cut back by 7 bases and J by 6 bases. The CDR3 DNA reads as TGTGCCAGCACTCTCGGACAGGCAATACTACGGGTCCCCACGGATACGCAGTATTTT. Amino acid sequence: CASTLGQAILRVPTDTQYF.

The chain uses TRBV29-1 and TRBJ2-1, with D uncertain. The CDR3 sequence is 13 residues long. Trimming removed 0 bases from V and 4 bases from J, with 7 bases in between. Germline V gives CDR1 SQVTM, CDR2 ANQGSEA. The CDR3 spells CSVEDRQYNEQFF. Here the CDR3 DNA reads TGCAGCGTTGAAGATCGTCAGTACAATGAGCAGTTCTTC.

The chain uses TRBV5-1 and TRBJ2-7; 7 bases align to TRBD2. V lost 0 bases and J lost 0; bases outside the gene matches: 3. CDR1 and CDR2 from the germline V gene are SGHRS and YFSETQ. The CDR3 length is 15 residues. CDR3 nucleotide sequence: TGCGCCAGCAGCTTGGGTAGCGGGCGCTCCTACGAGCAGTACTTC. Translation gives CASSLGSGRSYEQYF. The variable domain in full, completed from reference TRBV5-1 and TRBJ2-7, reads KAGVTQTPRYLIKTRGQQVTLSCSPISGHRSVSWYQQTPGQGLQFLFEYFSETQRNKGNFPGRFSGRQFSNSRSEMNVSTLELGDSALYLCASSLGSGRSYEQYFGPGTRLTVT.

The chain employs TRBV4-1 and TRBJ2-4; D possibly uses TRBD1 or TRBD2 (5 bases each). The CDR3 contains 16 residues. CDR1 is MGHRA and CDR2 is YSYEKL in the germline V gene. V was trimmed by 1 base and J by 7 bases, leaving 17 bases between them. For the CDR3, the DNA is TGCGCCAGCAGCCAAGGGATCTACCCCGGGGCCAACATTCAGTACTTC. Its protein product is CASSQGIYPGANIQYF.

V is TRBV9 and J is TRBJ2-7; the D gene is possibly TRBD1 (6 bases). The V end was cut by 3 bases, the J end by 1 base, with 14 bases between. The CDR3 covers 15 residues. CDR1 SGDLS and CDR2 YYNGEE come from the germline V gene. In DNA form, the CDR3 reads TGTGCCAGCAGCGCCTCCAACACAGGGTCCTACGAGCAGTACTTC. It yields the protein CASSASNTGSYEQYF.

The CDR3 loop reads CASSLELAGAKNIQYF. CDR3 DNA: TGTGCCAGCAGCTTAGAACTAGCGGGAGCCAAAAACATTCAGTACTTC. The V call is TRBV7-2, the J call TRBJ2-4; 9 bases align to TRBD2. Per germline, CDR1 SGHTA and CDR2 FQGNSA. The junction had 1 base not matched to a gene; V was cut back by 1 base and J by 0 bases. The CDR3 runs 16 residues.

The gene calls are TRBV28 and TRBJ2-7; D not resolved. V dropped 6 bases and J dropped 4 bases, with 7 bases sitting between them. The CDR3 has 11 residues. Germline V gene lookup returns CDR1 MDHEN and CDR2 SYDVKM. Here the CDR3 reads CASRLQYEQYF. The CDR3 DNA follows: TGTGCCAGCAGACTCCAATACGAGCAGTACTTC.

The CDR3 reads CASSPSYSTDTQYF. Written as DNA, the CDR3 is TGTGCCAGCAGCCCATCGTACAGCACAGATACGCAGTATTTT. The genes are TRBV3-1 (or the pseudogene TRBV3-2) and TRBJ2-3; no clear D. The V gene's germline CDR1 is LGHDT and CDR2 YNNKEL (reference sequence). V gave up 4 bases and J gave up 0 bases, with 8 bases separating them. The CDR3 loop spans 14 amino acids.

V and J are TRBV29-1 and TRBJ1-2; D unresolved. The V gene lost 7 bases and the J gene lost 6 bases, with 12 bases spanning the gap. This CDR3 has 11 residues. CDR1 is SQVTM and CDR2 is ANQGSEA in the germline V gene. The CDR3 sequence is CSAGRSDGYTF. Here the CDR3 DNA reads TGCAGCGCAGGACGCTCGGATGGCTACACCTTC. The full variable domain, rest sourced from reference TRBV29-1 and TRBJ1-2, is SAVISQKPSRDICQRGTSLTIQCQVDSQVTMMFWYRQQPGQSLTLIATANQGSEATYESGFVIDKFPISRPNLTFSTLTVSNMSPEDSSIYLCSAGRSDGYTFGSGTRLTVV.

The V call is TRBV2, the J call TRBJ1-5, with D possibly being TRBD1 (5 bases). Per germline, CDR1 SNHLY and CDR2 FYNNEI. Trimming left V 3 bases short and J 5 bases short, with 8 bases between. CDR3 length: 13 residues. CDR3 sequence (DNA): TGTGCCAGCAGTGAGGGGGATGATCAGCCCCAGCATTTT. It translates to CASSEGDDQPQHF.

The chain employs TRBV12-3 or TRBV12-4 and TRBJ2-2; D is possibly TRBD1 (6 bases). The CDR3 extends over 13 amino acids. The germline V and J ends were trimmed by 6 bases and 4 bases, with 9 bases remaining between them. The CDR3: CASRLGGTGELFF. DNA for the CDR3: TGTGCCAGCAGACTAGGGGGCACCGGGGAGCTGTTTTTT.

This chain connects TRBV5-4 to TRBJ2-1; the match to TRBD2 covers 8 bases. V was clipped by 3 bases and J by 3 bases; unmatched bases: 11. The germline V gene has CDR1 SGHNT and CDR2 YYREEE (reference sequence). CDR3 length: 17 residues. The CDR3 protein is CASSSLLGRADYNEQFF. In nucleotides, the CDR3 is TGTGCCAGCAGCTCTTTACTCGGGAGGGCCGACTACAATGAGCAGTTCTTC.

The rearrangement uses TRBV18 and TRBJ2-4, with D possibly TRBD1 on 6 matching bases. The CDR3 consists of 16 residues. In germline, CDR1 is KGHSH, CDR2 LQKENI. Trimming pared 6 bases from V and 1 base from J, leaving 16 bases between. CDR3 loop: CASSGTTGMAKNIQYF. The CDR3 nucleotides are TGTGCCAGCTCCGGGACAACTGGGATGGCCAAAAACATTCAGTACTTC. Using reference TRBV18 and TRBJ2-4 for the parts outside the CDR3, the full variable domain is NAGVMQNPRHLVRRRGQEARLRCSPMKGHSHVYWYRQLPEEGLKFMVYLQKENIIDESGMPKERFSAEFPKEGPSILRIQQVVRGDSAAYFCASSGTTGMAKNIQYFGAGTRLSVL.

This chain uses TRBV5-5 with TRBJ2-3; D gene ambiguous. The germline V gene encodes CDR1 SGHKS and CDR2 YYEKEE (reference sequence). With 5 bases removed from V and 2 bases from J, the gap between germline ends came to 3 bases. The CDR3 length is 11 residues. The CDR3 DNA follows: TGTGCCAGCAGTCCCACAGATACGCAGTATTTT. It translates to CASSPTDTQYF.

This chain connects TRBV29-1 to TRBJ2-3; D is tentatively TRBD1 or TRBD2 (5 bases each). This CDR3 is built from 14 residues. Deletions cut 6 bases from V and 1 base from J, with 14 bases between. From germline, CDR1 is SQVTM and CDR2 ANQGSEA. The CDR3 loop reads CSVAGTEGTDTQYF. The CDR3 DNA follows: TGCAGCGTGGCCGGGACGGAAGGCACAGATACGCAGTATTTT.

CDR3 coding DNA: TGTGCCTCCGGGACAGGAACTTACGAGCAGTACTTC. Translation gives CASGTGTYEQYF. The chain uses TRBV7-9 and TRBJ2-7, with 8 bases identical to TRBD1. V trimming: 11 bases; J trimming: 4 bases; junction bases outside the gene matches: 7. The CDR3 has 12 amino acids. The germline V gene has CDR1 SEHNR and CDR2 FQNEAQ (reference sequence).

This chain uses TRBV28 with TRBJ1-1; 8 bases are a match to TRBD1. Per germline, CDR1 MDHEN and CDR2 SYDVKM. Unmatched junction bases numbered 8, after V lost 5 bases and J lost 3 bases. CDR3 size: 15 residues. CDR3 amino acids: CASSGGGQADTEAFF. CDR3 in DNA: TGTGCCAGCAGTGGGGGGGGACAGGCAGACACTGAAGCTTTCTTT.

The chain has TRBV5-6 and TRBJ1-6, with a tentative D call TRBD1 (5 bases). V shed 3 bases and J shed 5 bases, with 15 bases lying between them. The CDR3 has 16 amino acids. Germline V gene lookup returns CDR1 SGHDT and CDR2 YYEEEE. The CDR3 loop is CASSSRGRTNNSPLHF. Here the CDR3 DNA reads TGTGCCAGCAGCTCGCGGGGCAGGACGAATAATTCACCCCTCCACTTT.

In DNA, the CDR3 is TGTGCCAGCAGCGTCGGGGACAGCTACGAGCAGTACTTC. Protein product: CASSVGDSYEQYF. The chain combines TRBV9 with TRBJ2-7; 7 bases agree with TRBD1. There are 13 residues in the CDR3. CDR1 and CDR2 from the germline V gene are SGDLS and YYNGEE. V trimming: 2 bases; J trimming: 3 bases; junction bases outside the gene matches: 2.

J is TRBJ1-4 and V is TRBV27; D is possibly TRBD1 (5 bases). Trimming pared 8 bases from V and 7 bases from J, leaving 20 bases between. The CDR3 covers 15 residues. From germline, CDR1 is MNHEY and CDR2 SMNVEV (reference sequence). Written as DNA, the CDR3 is TGTGCCAGCGGGGAAGGAGGGACGGGGGGTGAAAAACTGTTTTTT. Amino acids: CASGEGGTGGEKLFF.

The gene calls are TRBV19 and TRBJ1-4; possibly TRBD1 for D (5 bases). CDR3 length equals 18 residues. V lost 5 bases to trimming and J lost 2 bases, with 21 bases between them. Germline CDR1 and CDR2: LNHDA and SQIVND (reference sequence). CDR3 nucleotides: TGTGCCAGTAGTGTCGGCGGGACCAGCATTCCCACTAATGAAAAACTGTTTTTT. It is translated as CASSVGGTSIPTNEKLFF.

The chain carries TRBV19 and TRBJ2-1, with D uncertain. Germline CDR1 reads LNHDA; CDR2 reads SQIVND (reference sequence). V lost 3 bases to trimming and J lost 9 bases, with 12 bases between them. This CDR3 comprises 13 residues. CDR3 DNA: TGTGCCAGTAGTATTGAATCCCTGGCTGAGCAGTTCTTC. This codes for CASSIESLAEQFF.

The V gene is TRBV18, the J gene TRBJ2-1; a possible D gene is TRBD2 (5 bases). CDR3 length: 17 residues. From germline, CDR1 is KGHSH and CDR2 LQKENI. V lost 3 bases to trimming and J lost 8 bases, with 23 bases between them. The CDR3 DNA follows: TGTGCCAGCTCACCTGGGCTCTCGGTGGGAGTGGGTGATGAGCAGTTCTTC. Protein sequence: CASSPGLSVGVGDEQFF.

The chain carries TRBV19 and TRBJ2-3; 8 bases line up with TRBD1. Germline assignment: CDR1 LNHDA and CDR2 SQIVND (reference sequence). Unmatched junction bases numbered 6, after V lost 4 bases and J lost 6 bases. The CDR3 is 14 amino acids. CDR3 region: CASSSYYRGDTQYF. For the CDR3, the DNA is TGTGCCAGTAGTAGCTACTACAGGGGGGATACGCAGTATTTT.

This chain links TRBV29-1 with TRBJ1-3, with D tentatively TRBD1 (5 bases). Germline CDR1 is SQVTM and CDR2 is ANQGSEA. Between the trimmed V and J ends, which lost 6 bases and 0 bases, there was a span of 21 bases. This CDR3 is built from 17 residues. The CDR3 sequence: CSVVRRGLLSSGNTIYF. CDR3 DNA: TGCAGCGTCGTAAGGCGGGGCCTCCTGAGCTCTGGAAACACCATATATTTT.

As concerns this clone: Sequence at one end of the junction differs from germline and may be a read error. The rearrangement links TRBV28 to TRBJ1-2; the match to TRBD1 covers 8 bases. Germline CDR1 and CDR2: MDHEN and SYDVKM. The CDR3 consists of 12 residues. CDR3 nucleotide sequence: TGTGCCAGCAGCTTACTTCAGGGGGCGATGAGGTTC. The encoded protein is CASSLLQGAMRF.

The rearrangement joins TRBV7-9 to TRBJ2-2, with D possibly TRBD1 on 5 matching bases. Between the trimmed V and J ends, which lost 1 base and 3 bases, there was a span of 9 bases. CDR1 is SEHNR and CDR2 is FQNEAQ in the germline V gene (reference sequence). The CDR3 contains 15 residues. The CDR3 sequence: CASSLVVRDTGELFF. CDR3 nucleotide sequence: TGTGCCAGCAGCTTAGTGGTCAGGGACACCGGGGAGCTGTTTTTT.